Presented here are 4 T cell receptor beta chains from one specimen sequenced in a study of T cells after yellow fever vaccination. TCRdb re-called the 5' RACE reads through MiXCR, storing one row per CDR3 protein. The table lists 340,000 or so distinct CDR3 sequences, approximately 13% of them singletons. The sequencing used CD4+ T cells sorted from PBMCs, collected 15 days after the yellow fever booster vaccination. The receptors were gathered from a man between 18 and 29 years old who received the YFV17D yellow fever vaccine.

Ten or more counts support this clonotype. The chain employs TRBV4-2 and TRBJ2-7; D possibly matches TRBD1 or TRBD2 (5 bases each). Germline V gene lookup returns CDR1 LGHNA and CDR2 YNFKEQ. V dropped 1 base and J dropped 7 bases, with 17 bases sitting between them. The CDR3 spans 15 residues. DNA of the CDR3: TGTGCCAGCAGCCAAGCCTCCGGGGCCCTTGGGGAGCAGTACTTC. Its protein is CASSQASGALGEQYF.

This rearrangement joins TRBV3-1 to TRBJ2-1; 10 bases fit TRBD2. The trim removed 1 base at V and 4 bases at J, leaving 7 bases unmatched. There are 17 residues in the CDR3. Germline CDR1 LGHDT, CDR2 YNNKEL (reference sequence). The CDR3 sequence is CASSQGGSGGPYNEQFF. The CDR3 DNA follows: TGTGCCAGCAGCCAAGGTGGTAGCGGGGGGCCTTACAATGAGCAGTTCTTC.

The chain uses TRBV28 and TRBJ1-1; D remains unclear. The CDR3 covers 12 residues. Germline CDR1 MDHEN, CDR2 SYDVKM. Deletions cut 2 bases from V and 7 bases from J, with 8 bases between. In DNA form, the CDR3 reads TGTGCCAGCAGTTTACGGGGAGGTGAAGCTTTCTTT. Protein: CASSLRGGEAFF. Variable domain in full (rest from reference TRBV28 and TRBJ1-1): DVKVTQSSRYLVKRTGEKVFLECVQDMDHENMFWYRQDPGLGLRLIYFSYDVKMKEKGDIPEGYSVSREKKERFSLILESASTNQTSMYLCASSLRGGEAFFGQGTRLTVV.

This clonotype was recorded many times. V and J are TRBV6-2 or TRBV6-3 and TRBJ2-1, with a weak D call TRBD1 (5 bases). The germline CDR1 and CDR2 sequences are MNHEY and SVGEGT. The CDR3 covers 13 residues. Trimming took 8 bases from V and 6 from J, leaving 14 bases between them. CDR3 sequence: CASGQTAGNEQFF. The CDR3, as DNA: TGTGCCAGCGGGCAGACAGCAGGCAATGAGCAGTTCTTC.